Listed here are 12 T cell receptor beta chains from one sample, sequenced in a study of OX40 agonist ivuxolimab in advanced cancers. Libraries were built with the immunoSEQ multiplex PCR assay. TCRdb stores this immuneACCESS table with in-frame sequences only. Part of the clones is absent; in the studies checked, under half of the shortfall reflects unresolved V genes, and no reason is known for the rest. This sample holds 65,000 to 80,000 clones; 80% to 90% were observed only once. Jointly, the top ten make up less than 2.5% of the sample. The specimen was CD4+ or CD8+ T cells sorted from blood, collected in a trial of the OX40 agonist ivuxolimab. Every receptor here comes from an adult with an advanced solid tumor such as melanoma, head and neck, liver or kidney cancer.

In its sample, this clone was seen a few times. This rearrangement joins TRBV5-5 to TRBJ2-5, with a tentative D call TRBD2 (5 bases). Germline assignment: CDR1 SGHKS and CDR2 YYEKEE (reference sequence). V was clipped by 7 bases and J by 1 base, with 14 bases between them. The length of the CDR3 is 14 residues. The CDR3 DNA follows: TGTGCCAGCTTGAGGGTAGGGTTCCAAGAGACCCAGTACTTC. The encoded protein is CASLRVGFQETQYF.

The chain carries TRBV29-1 and TRBJ2-7; 7 bases agree with TRBD1. Per germline, CDR1 SQVTM and CDR2 ANQGSEA. This CDR3 has 13 residues. The CDR3, as DNA: TGCAGTGTAGAGGCAGGGGGTCGTTACGAGCAGTACTTC. Translating it yields CSVEAGGRYEQYF.

The V and J genes are TRBV15 and TRBJ1-4; 11 positions agree with TRBD1. CDR1 is LNHNV, CDR2 YYDKDF, per germline (reference sequence). This CDR3 has 18 amino acids. J was trimmed by 5 bases and V by 1 base; bases with no gene match: 9. Written as DNA, the CDR3 is TGTGCCACCAGCAGAGCACGCCTGGACAGGGGGCGGAATGAAAAACTGTTTTTT. Amino acids: CATSRARLDRGRNEKLFF.

The chain is built from TRBV7-2 and TRBJ2-2, with 9 positions matching TRBD1. CDR1 SGHTA and CDR2 FQGNSA come from the germline V gene. The CDR3 is 15 residues long. After removal of 4 bases from V and 4 bases from J, the junction contained 4 bases not matched to a gene. DNA of the CDR3: TGTGCCAGCAGCTCACAGGGGGCGGGCACCGGGGAGCTGTTTTTT. Its translation is CASSSQGAGTGELFF. The full variable domain, rest sourced from reference TRBV7-2 and TRBJ2-2, is GAGVSQSPSNKVTEKGKDVELRCDPISGHTALYWYRQSLGQGLEFLIYFQGNSAPDKSGLPSDRFSAERTGGSVSTLTIQRTQQEDSAVYLCASSSQGAGTGELFFGEGSRLTVL.

This clone appeared a single time. This chain joins TRBV19 and TRBJ2-7; 8 positions agree with TRBD2. Germline V gives CDR1 LNHDA, CDR2 SQIVND (reference sequence). This CDR3 has 16 residues. The J segment lost 2 bases and the V segment lost 6 bases, leaving 12 bases of the junction unmatched. CDR3 coding DNA: TGTGCCAGTAGCAATCCGAGCGGGAGACAAACCTACGAGCAGTACTTC. This codes for CASSNPSGRQTYEQYF.

The chain has TRBV27 and TRBJ2-7; 13 bases match TRBD2. The CDR3 has 15 residues. V shed 6 bases and J 5 bases; nucleotides not matched to a gene: 7. The germline CDR1 and CDR2 sequences are MNHEY and SMNVEV (reference sequence). For the CDR3, the DNA is TGTGCCAGCAGAGGGACTAGCGGGAAGCCTGACGAGCAGTACTTC. Encoded protein: CASRGTSGKPDEQYF.

The chain joins TRBV6-1 to TRBJ1-6; the D gene is possibly TRBD1 (6 bases). This CDR3 is 16 amino acids long. The V and J ends lost 4 bases and 8 bases respectively, with 18 bases between them. CDR1 and CDR2 from the germline V gene are MNHNS and SASEGT. The CDR3: CASSATSGHGDSPLHF. CDR3 nucleotides: TGTGCCAGCAGTGCCACCTCGGGACATGGTGATTCACCCCTCCACTTT.

The chain links TRBV28 to TRBJ1-5, with D unresolved. V was clipped by 6 bases and J by 3 bases, with 12 bases between them. The CDR3 is 14 amino acids. Germline assignment: CDR1 MDHEN and CDR2 SYDVKM. CDR3 region: CASRGPSANQPQHF. In DNA form, the CDR3 reads TGTGCCAGCAGAGGCCCTTCAGCCAATCAGCCCCAGCATTTT.

The V gene is TRBV6-5, the J gene TRBJ1-2; 8 nucleotides agree with TRBD1. Germline V CDR1 and CDR2: MNHEY, SVGAGI. Unmatched junction bases numbered 4, after V lost 6 bases and J lost 4 bases. This CDR3 has 13 residues. CDR3 loop: CASRPGQVYGYTF. The CDR3 coding sequence is TGTGCCAGCAGGCCGGGACAGGTCTATGGCTACACCTTC.

This chain joins TRBV19 and TRBJ1-2, with D perhaps TRBD1 (5 bases). CDR3 length: 16 residues. Germline V gene sequence: CDR1 LNHDA, CDR2 SQIVND (reference sequence). Trimming cost V 2 bases and J 2 bases, with 15 bases left between them. CDR3 amino acids: CASSISNLRQNYGYTF. The CDR3 DNA follows: TGTGCCAGTAGTATATCCAACCTCCGACAGAACTATGGCTACACCTTC.

The genes are TRBV15 and TRBJ2-2; tentatively, D is TRBD1 (6 bases). Germline V gene data show CDR1 as LNHNV and CDR2 as YYDKDF (reference sequence). Trimming left V 1 base short and J 2 bases short, with 20 bases between. The CDR3 extends over 19 amino acids. CDR3 in DNA: TGTGCCACCAGCAGAGGCGGGTTGGGGGCGGCGTTAAACACCGGGGAGCTGTTTTTT. Translation gives CATSRGGLGAALNTGELFF.

This rearrangement joins TRBV6-5 to TRBJ2-7; TRBD1 might be the D (6 bases). V lost 6 bases to trimming and J lost 3 bases, with 18 bases between them. The CDR3 has 15 amino acids. Germline-derived CDR1 and CDR2 are MNHEY and SVGAGI. The CDR3 spells CASRPRQVGFYEQYF. The CDR3 DNA reads as TGTGCCAGCAGGCCAAGACAGGTCGGTTTCTACGAGCAGTACTTC.